Following are 15 T cell receptor beta chains from one sample sequenced in a study of radiotherapy plus CTLA-4 blockade in lung cancer. Using immunoSEQ multiplex PCR, the repertoire was profiled, and TCRdb retains in-frame clones only, with some absent. The data show approximately 35,000 clones, 85% seen once. The input for sequencing was peripheral blood, taken from a patient treated with radiotherapy plus ipilimumab. The receptor source for this set is a human donor with non-small cell lung cancer who had stable disease on radiotherapy plus ipilimumab.

J is TRBJ2-1 and V is TRBV2, with TRBD1 as a possible D gene (5 bases). Germline CDR1 SNHLY, CDR2 FYNNEI. Trimming removed 6 bases at V and 9 bases at J, with 18 bases between. The CDR3 spans 14 residues. CDR3 DNA sequence: TGTGCCAGCAGCCCCTTACAGGCGGCGAGTGAGCAGTTCTTC. Encoded protein: CASSPLQAASEQFF.

The J gene is TRBJ1-1, the V gene TRBV19; perhaps TRBD1 as D (6 bases). CDR3 length: 20 amino acids. Trimming cost V 2 bases and J 3 bases, with 28 bases left between them. In germline, CDR1 is LNHDA, CDR2 SQIVND (reference sequence). CDR3 DNA sequence: TGTGCCAGTAGTATAAGGGACACCGGGCCAAATCTCCGAGGCGACACTGAAGCTTTCTTT. Translating it yields CASSIRDTGPNLRGDTEAFF. Complete variable domain (other parts from reference TRBV19 and TRBJ1-1): DGGITQSPKYLFRKEGQNVTLSCEQNLNHDAMYWYRQDPGQGLRLIYYSQIVNDFQKGDIAEGYSVSREKKESFPLTVTSAQKNPTAFYLCASSIRDTGPNLRGDTEAFFGQGTRLTVV.

The genes are TRBV10-3 and TRBJ1-4, with 8 positions matching TRBD1. This CDR3 contains 15 residues. CDR1 is ENHRY, CDR2 SYGVKD, per germline. V lost 6 bases and J lost 6; bases outside the gene matches: 9. The CDR3 protein is CAIRSGQGEDEKLFF. DNA for the CDR3: TGTGCCATCAGGAGCGGACAGGGAGAGGATGAAAAACTGTTTTTT.

The genes are TRBV11-1 and TRBJ2-1; the D gene is possibly TRBD2 (5 bases). V gave up 0 bases and J gave up 9 bases, with 12 bases separating them. The CDR3 is 14 residues long. Germline V gives CDR1 SGHAT, CDR2 FQDESV (reference sequence). CDR3 in amino acids: CASSLARRVGEQFF. CDR3 bases: TGTGCCAGCAGCTTAGCGCGGCGGGTCGGTGAGCAGTTCTTC.

The chain recombines TRBV9 with TRBJ2-2, with 7 bases lining up with TRBD2. This CDR3 region has 16 residues. The germline V gene has CDR1 SGDLS and CDR2 YYNGEE. J was trimmed by 5 bases and V by 4 bases; bases with no gene match: 11. The CDR3 loop reads CASSTHSGSLTGELFF. Written as DNA, the CDR3 is TGTGCCAGCAGCACACATAGCGGGTCGTTAACCGGGGAGCTGTTTTTT.

The gene calls are TRBV5-4 and TRBJ1-5; D unresolved. The germline V gene has CDR1 SGHNT and CDR2 YYREEE (reference sequence). There are 15 residues in the CDR3. Deletions cut 0 bases from V and 1 base from J, with 8 bases between. The CDR3 DNA sequence: TGTGCCAGCAGCTTGGGGGGAGGGAGCAATCAGCCCCAGCATTTT. Translated: CASSLGGGSNQPQHF.

The chain uses TRBV10-1 and TRBJ2-7; D perhaps matches TRBD1 (6 bases). Germline CDR1 WNHNN, CDR2 SYGVQD (reference sequence). Trimming took 5 bases from V and 0 from J, leaving 14 bases between them. CDR3 size: 15 residues. The CDR3 sequence is CASSPDRFHSYEQYF. CDR3 DNA: TGCGCCAGCAGTCCCGACAGGTTTCACTCCTACGAGCAGTACTTC.

The chain employs TRBV19 and TRBJ1-1, with D tentatively TRBD1 (6 bases). Trimming left V 7 bases short and J 4 bases short, with 16 bases between. Germline CDR1 and CDR2: LNHDA and SQIVND (reference sequence). The CDR3 runs to 14 residues. The CDR3 sequence: CASTWGQASTEAFF. Written as DNA, the CDR3 is TGTGCCAGTACCTGGGGGCAGGCTAGCACTGAAGCTTTCTTT.

V and J are TRBV28 and TRBJ2-7, with 7 positions matching TRBD2. The CDR3 extends over 15 amino acids. In germline, CDR1 is MDHEN, CDR2 SYDVKM. The V and J ends lost 3 bases and 2 bases, in that order; junction bases with no gene match: 7. Written as DNA, the CDR3 is TGTGCCAGCAGTTTGCTACAAGCGGGAACCTACGAGCAGTACTTC. It is translated as CASSLLQAGTYEQYF.

The chain is built from TRBV18 and TRBJ2-2; maybe TRBD2 (7 bases). The CDR3 spans 16 residues. Germline V gives CDR1 KGHSH, CDR2 LQKENI. The V end was cut by 2 bases, the J end by 5 bases, with 15 bases between. The CDR3 coding sequence is TGTGCCAGCTCACCAACGGGGGGCCGCCCGACCGGGGAGCTGTTTTTT. The encoded protein is CASSPTGGRPTGELFF.

The V call is TRBV28, the J call TRBJ1-2; tentative D call: TRBD1 (5 bases). V was shortened by 5 bases and J by 1 base, with 5 bases between the two germline ends. CDR3 size: 12 residues. Germline V lookup: CDR1 MDHEN, CDR2 SYDVKM. The CDR3 bases are TGTGCCAGCAGTCAGGGTAACTATGGCTACACCTTC. It is translated as CASSQGNYGYTF.

This chain joins TRBV19 and TRBJ2-7; TRBD2 matches 10 bases. Trimming removed 0 bases from V and 6 bases from J; junction bases left unmatched: 2. The CDR3 covers 14 residues. Germline CDR1 and CDR2: LNHDA and SQIVND (reference sequence). The CDR3 here is CASSIDPSGSEQYF. The DNA for the CDR3 is TGTGCCAGTAGTATAGATCCTAGCGGGAGCGAGCAGTACTTC.

The V call is TRBV28, the J call TRBJ2-5; maybe TRBD2 (5 bases). V was shortened by 2 bases and J by 5 bases, with 12 bases between the two germline ends. Germline V gene lookup returns CDR1 MDHEN and CDR2 SYDVKM. The CDR3 is 14 amino acids. DNA for the CDR3: TGTGCCAGCAGTTTACTGAGGGTCCGGGAGACCCAGTACTTC. This encodes CASSLLRVRETQYF.

This chain joins TRBV19 and TRBJ2-7, with 11 bases that match TRBD1. Germline V CDR1 and CDR2: LNHDA, SQIVND (reference sequence). The CDR3 contains 14 residues. With 10 bases clipped from V and 7 bases from J, the junction kept 12 bases outside the gene matches. The CDR3 DNA sequence: TGTGCCACCGCTGTCGGGACAGGGGGGTCGGAGCAGTACTTC. Its translation: CATAVGTGGSEQYF.

In the case of this clone: Its ends do not fully match the called genes, so a read error is possible. The same CDR3 also results from other DNA sequences found in this sample. The V gene is TRBV14, the J gene TRBJ1-4; 7 nucleotides agree with TRBD1. This CDR3 spans 12 amino acids. Germline CDR1 reads SGHDN; CDR2 reads FVKESK. The chain's CDR3 is CASSQGGDRVFF. The CDR3 nucleotides are TGTGCCAGTAGCCAAGGTGGTGACAGGGTGTTTTTT.